What follows is one TCR beta chain and its context. This clone's antigen is unknown. One base away there is no much larger clone; base qualities are not given. The library came from the immunoSEQ multiplex PCR assay. TCRdb limited this immuneACCESS table to in-frame rearrangements with V and J called. A share of clones is missing; checked studies link under half to unresolved V genes, and the rest is unexplained. In this sample the table shows approximately 40,000 clones, around 90% of which occur a single time. Over 0.75% of the sample comes from the top ten. This sample was taken from a study of T cell changes during pregnancy in multiple sclerosis (dated by TCRdb to about 2019). Background on the whole study: Changes in the T cell repertoire over the course of pregnancy were examined in this study in women with multiple sclerosis.

Measured from the cysteine to the phenylalanine, the CDR3 is 15 residues long. The entry retains the CDR3 DNA only, 45 bases that are in frame from base 1. CDR1 is given as LNHDA and CDR2 as SQIVND, both from the germline V gene (reference sequence). The junction shows trimming of 5 bases on V and 3 bases on J, and the gene matches do not reach 10 bases of it. The sample consisted of CD4+ T cells from peripheral blood mononuclear cells, taken in the third trimester of pregnancy. This sequence was found in a female donor with multiple sclerosis, enrolled in a pregnancy study. The rearranged segments are TRBV19 and TRBJ2-7; 7 middle bases align to TRBD1. The DNA sequence is as follows: TGTGCCAGTAGTCTCCAGGGACAGTCTTACTACGAGCAGTACTTC. It is translated as CASSLQGQSYYEQYF.